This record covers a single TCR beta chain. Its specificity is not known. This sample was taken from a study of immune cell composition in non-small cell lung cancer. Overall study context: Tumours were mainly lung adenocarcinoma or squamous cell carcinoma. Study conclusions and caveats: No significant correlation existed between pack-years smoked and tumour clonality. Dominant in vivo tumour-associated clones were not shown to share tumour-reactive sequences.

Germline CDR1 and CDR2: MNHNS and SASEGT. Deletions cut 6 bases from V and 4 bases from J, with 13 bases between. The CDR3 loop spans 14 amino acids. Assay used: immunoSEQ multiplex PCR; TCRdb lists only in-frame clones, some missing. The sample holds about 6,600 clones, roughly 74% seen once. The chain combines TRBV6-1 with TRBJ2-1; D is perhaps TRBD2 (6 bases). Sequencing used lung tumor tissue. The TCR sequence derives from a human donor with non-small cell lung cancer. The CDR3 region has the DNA TGTGCCAGCAGCCCTAGCGTTAGGTACAATGAGCAGTTCTTC. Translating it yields CASSPSVRYNEQFF.